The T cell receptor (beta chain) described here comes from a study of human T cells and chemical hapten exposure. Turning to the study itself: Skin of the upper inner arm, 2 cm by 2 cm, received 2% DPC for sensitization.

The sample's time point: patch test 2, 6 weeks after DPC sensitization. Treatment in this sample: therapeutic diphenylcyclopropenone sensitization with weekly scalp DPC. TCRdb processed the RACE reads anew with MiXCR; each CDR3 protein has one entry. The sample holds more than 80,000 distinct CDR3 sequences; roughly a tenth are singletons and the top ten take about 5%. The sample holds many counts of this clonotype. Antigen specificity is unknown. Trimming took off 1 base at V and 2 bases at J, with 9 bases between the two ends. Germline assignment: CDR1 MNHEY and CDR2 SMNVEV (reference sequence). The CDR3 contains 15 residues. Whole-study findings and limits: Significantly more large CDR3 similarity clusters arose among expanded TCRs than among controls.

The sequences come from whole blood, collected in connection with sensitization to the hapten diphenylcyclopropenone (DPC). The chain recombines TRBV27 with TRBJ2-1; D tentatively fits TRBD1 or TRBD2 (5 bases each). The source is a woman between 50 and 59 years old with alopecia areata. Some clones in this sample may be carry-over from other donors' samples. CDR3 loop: CASSLFGGPYNEQFF. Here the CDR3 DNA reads TGTGCCAGCAGTTTATTTGGGGGACCCTACAATGAGCAGTTCTTC.